This entry lists 14 T cell receptor beta chains sequenced from one sample in a study of cytomegalovirus exposure and HLA in healthy donors. The primer mix had 60 Vbeta and 13 Jbeta primers. Here immunoSEQ multiplex PCR was the method, and the copy in TCRdb shows in-frame clones only, minus some. The sample records about 52,000 clones, about 57% being singletons. The sample consisted of PBMCs. The receptors originated from a human donor in good health.

This clone was counted between two and nine times. The chain joins TRBV9 to TRBJ2-2; 8 bases agree with TRBD2. Germline values: CDR1 SGDLS, CDR2 YYNGEE. J gave up 2 bases and V 1 base, and 7 bases lay outside the gene matches. This CDR3 is built from 17 residues. The chain's CDR3 is CASSVPGLVSNTGELFF. In nucleotides, the CDR3 is TGTGCCAGCAGCGTACCGGGACTAGTGTCTAACACCGGGGAGCTGTTTTTT.

The chain uses TRBV12-5 and TRBJ2-1; 7 nucleotides agree with TRBD2. Germline V gene sequence: CDR1 LGHNT, CDR2 FRNRAP. V was pared by 8 bases and J by 4 bases, with 5 bases of the junction left unmatched. The CDR3 contains 13 residues. CDR3 sequence: CASMSGEYNEQFF. CDR3 bases: TGTGCTAGTATGAGCGGGGAGTACAATGAGCAGTTCTTC.

This rearrangement joins TRBV4-1 to TRBJ1-2; D is unclear. Germline V CDR1 and CDR2: MGHRA, YSYEKL. V shed 1 base and J shed 4 bases, with 10 bases lying between them. The CDR3 runs 14 residues. The CDR3 spells CASSQGRERYGYTF. The CDR3 coding sequence is TGCGCCAGCAGCCAAGGGCGCGAGCGCTATGGCTACACCTTC.

The chain has TRBV28 and TRBJ1-1; D possibly corresponds to TRBD1 (5 bases). The V end lost 9 bases, the J end lost 5 bases, and 16 bases lay between the germline ends. The CDR3 consists of 13 residues. Germline values: CDR1 MDHEN, CDR2 SYDVKM. The CDR3 DNA is TGTGCCAGTTTTACCACAGGACGGACTGAAGCTTTCTTT. Protein: CASFTTGRTEAFF.

This chain uses TRBV5-4 with TRBJ1-2, with 7 bases fitting TRBD1. This CDR3 region has 16 residues. After removal of 3 bases from V and 4 bases from J, the junction contained 12 bases not matched to a gene. Germline CDR1 reads SGHNT; CDR2 reads YYREEE (reference sequence). The CDR3 coding sequence is TGTGCCAGCAGCTCGTTCGGAGGGGGCCTCGTCTATGGCTACACCTTC. Protein: CASSSFGGGLVYGYTF.

The V gene is TRBV4-1, the J gene TRBJ1-2; D possibly corresponds to TRBD1 (5 bases). Germline V CDR1 and CDR2: MGHRA, YSYEKL. V lost 1 base, J lost 2 bases, and 14 bases lay in between. This CDR3 contains 16 residues. CDR3 sequence reads: CASSQVGTRGNYGYTF. CDR3 DNA sequence: TGCGCCAGCAGCCAAGTGGGGACCCGGGGGAACTATGGCTACACCTTC.

This clone has more than one count but fewer than ten. The chain carries TRBV2 and TRBJ2-2, with D possibly matching TRBD1 (5 bases). CDR1 is SNHLY, CDR2 FYNNEI, per germline. V lost 1 base and J 4 bases, leaving 10 bases between the germline ends. The CDR3 extends over 15 amino acids. The CDR3 coding sequence is TGTGCCAGCAGTGAAGGCAGGGTGGGCACCGGGGAGCTGTTTTTT. Translated, it gives CASSEGRVGTGELFF. The full variable domain, its missing parts supplied by reference TRBV2 and TRBJ2-2, is EPEVTQTPSHQVTQMGQEVILRCVPISNHLYFYWYRQILGQKVEFLVSFYNNEISEKSEIFDDQFSVERPDGSNFTLKIRSTKLEDSAMYFCASSEGRVGTGELFFGEGSRLTVL.

The V gene is TRBV7-9, the J gene TRBJ2-7; D uncertain. Germline-derived CDR1 and CDR2 are SEHNR and FQNEAQ (reference sequence). V was clipped by 3 bases and J by 0 bases, with 6 bases between them. The CDR3 has 13 residues. CDR3 in amino acids: CASSFAGSYEQYF. The CDR3 coding sequence is TGTGCCAGCAGCTTTGCAGGCTCCTACGAGCAGTACTTC.

This chain joins TRBV5-1 and TRBJ2-3; no clear D gene. V lost 0 bases and J lost 5, with 4 bases in between. The length of the CDR3 is 12 residues. In germline, CDR1 is SGHRS, CDR2 YFSETQ. DNA for the CDR3: TGCGCCAGCAGCTTGGAGCAAGATACGCAGTATTTT. This gives the protein CASSLEQDTQYF.

This clone was seen a few times. The gene calls are TRBV30 and TRBJ1-1; TRBD1 is a possible D gene (5 bases). The germline gives CDR1 GTSNPN, CDR2 SVGIG (reference sequence). V was cut by 5 bases and J by 0 bases, with 7 bases left in between. This CDR3 is built from 12 residues. CDR3 DNA sequence: TGTGCCTGGGACAGTCTGAACACTGAAGCTTTCTTT. This codes for CAWDSLNTEAFF.

The CDR3 loop is CASSHQPGQGLPEQYF. The CDR3 coding sequence is TGCGCCAGCAGCCATCAACCGGGACAGGGATTACCCGAGCAGTACTTC. The V gene is TRBV4-1, the J gene TRBJ2-7; TRBD1 matches 9 bases. J gave up 6 bases and V 3 bases, and 12 bases lay outside the gene matches. CDR1 is MGHRA and CDR2 is YSYEKL in the germline V gene. CDR3 length equals 16 residues.

The table lists this clone with a few counts. This chain joins TRBV7-3 and TRBJ1-1; D may be TRBD1 (6 bases). V was trimmed by 2 bases and J by 0 bases, leaving 10 bases between them. The CDR3 consists of 15 residues. The germline CDR1 and CDR2 sequences are SGHTA and FQGTGA. CDR3 DNA: TGTGCCAGCAGCTTATCTTCAGGGGTGAACACTGAAGCTTTCTTT. Its protein is CASSLSSGVNTEAFF.

In its sample, this clone was seen a few times. The rearrangement uses TRBV5-1 and TRBJ2-7; 10 bases map to TRBD1. V lost 4 bases, J lost 4 bases, and 11 bases stayed unmatched. The germline V gene encodes CDR1 SGHRS and CDR2 YFSETQ. This CDR3 spans 16 amino acids. The CDR3 DNA is TGCGCCAGCAGCCTACAGGTGACAGGGGGCTATTACGAGCAGTACTTC. It encodes CASSLQVTGGYYEQYF.

V usage is TRBV19 and J usage is TRBJ2-7; 9 bases fit TRBD1. CDR3 length equals 14 residues. The V and J ends lost 4 bases and 7 bases, in that order; junction bases with no gene match: 8. Germline assignment: CDR1 LNHDA and CDR2 SQIVND (reference sequence). The CDR3 protein is CASSTTPTGGEQYF. In DNA form, the CDR3 reads TGTGCCAGTAGTACAACCCCGACAGGGGGAGAGCAGTACTTC.